This T cell receptor beta chain was identified during a study of T-cell reconstitution after alpha-beta-depleted transplantation in children. Per the germline V gene, CDR1 is MNHEY and CDR2 is SVGAGI. V lost 0 bases to trimming and J lost 0 bases, with 5 bases between them. There are 14 residues in the CDR3. A TCRbeta library incorporating unique molecular identifiers was prepared. TCRdb independently ran MiXCR on the PCR reads; one entry per CDR3 protein. The sample holds some 75,000 distinct CDR3 sequences, 6% to 8% seen once. There are many counts of this clonotype. The sequence derives from a human donor who donated a stem cell graft to a child with acute lymphoblastic leukemia. The sequenced sample was PBMCs from the stem cell graft donor, obtained from the stem cell graft. V and J are TRBV6-5 and TRBJ1-1; D gene unclear. As DNA, the CDR3 is TGTGCCAGCAGTTACTCGCGGTTGAACACTGAAGCTTTCTTT. Translation: CASSYSRLNTEAFF.